One and the same sample provided the 24 T cell receptor beta chains below, sequenced in a study of blood T cell repertoires in COVID-19. Sequenced by immunoSEQ multiplex PCR; TCRdb stores in-frame clones only, minus some. This repertoire shows tens of thousands of clones, almost 85% found once; its top ten account for about 37%. Sequences were obtained from peripheral blood. The receptors were gathered from a man aged 70-80 years with acute or convalescent COVID-19.

V and J are TRBV5-1 and TRBJ2-5, with D perhaps TRBD1 (6 bases). With 2 bases removed from V and 2 bases from J, the gap between germline ends came to 10 bases. The CDR3 totals 14 residues. Looked up from germline, CDR1 is SGHRS and CDR2 is YFSETQ. The CDR3 nucleotides are TGCGCCAGCAGCTTTGGACAGATTCAAGAGACCCAGTACTTC. It is translated as CASSFGQIQETQYF. Full variable domain (missing parts from reference TRBV5-1 and TRBJ2-5): KAGVTQTPRYLIKTRGQQVTLSCSPISGHRSVSWYQQTPGQGLQFLFEYFSETQRNKGNFPGRFSGRQFSNSRSEMNVSTLELGDSALYLCASSFGQIQETQYFGPGTRLLVL.

The chain couples TRBV5-8 to TRBJ2-1; 7 bases line up with TRBD1. The CDR3 loop spans 15 amino acids. Losses at the gene ends were 4 bases for V and 2 bases for J; bases not matched to a gene: 6. Per the germline V gene, CDR1 is SGHTS and CDR2 is YDEGEE. The CDR3 nucleotides read TGTGCCAGCAGCGTCAGGGGGTTCCCCTACAATGAGCAGTTCTTC. As protein: CASSVRGFPYNEQFF.

V and J are TRBV12-3 or TRBV12-4 and TRBJ1-1; D uncertain. V gave up 8 bases and J gave up 2 bases, with 9 bases separating them. The CDR3 spans 12 residues. The CDR3 DNA sequence: TGTGCCAGCCGGGGTGGAAACACTGAAGCTTTCTTT. It is translated as CASRGGNTEAFF.

This clone was observed a few times. The chain couples TRBV4-1 to TRBJ1-4; 8 bases align to TRBD1. V shed 1 base, J shed 7 bases, and the junction held 2 bases outside the gene matches. CDR3 length equals 14 residues. CDR1 is MGHRA and CDR2 is YSYEKL in the germline V gene. Here the CDR3 DNA reads TGCGCCAGCAGCCAAGTCAGGGGGCGTGAAAAACTGTTTTTT. This codes for CASSQVRGREKLFF.

The V and J genes are TRBV28 and TRBJ1-5, with 7 bases that match TRBD1. J lost 1 base, V lost 4 bases, and 10 bases had no gene match. In germline, CDR1 is MDHEN, CDR2 SYDVKM. The CDR3 has 17 amino acids. The CDR3 region is CASSSNRGSWSNQPQHF. CDR3 coding DNA: TGTGCCAGCAGTTCTAACAGGGGAAGTTGGAGCAATCAGCCCCAGCATTTT.

This clone was seen once. The chain carries TRBV7-9 and TRBJ1-1; D may be TRBD1 (6 bases). Germline CDR1 is SEHNR and CDR2 is FQNEAQ (reference sequence). This CDR3 has 15 amino acids. The V and J ends lost 0 bases and 10 bases respectively, with 18 bases between them. The CDR3 bases are TGTGCCAGCAGCTTAGCTGGGGGCAGGGCTCTGGGAGCTTTCTTT. It is translated as CASSLAGGRALGAFF.

The CDR3 is CSVVWQGGSNQPQHF. DNA of the CDR3: TGCAGCGTTGTTTGGCAGGGGGGCAGCAATCAGCCCCAGCATTTT. The J gene is TRBJ1-5, the V gene TRBV29-1; 7 bases fit TRBD1. The germline CDR1 and CDR2 sequences are SQVTM and ANQGSEA. CDR3 length: 15 residues. V lost 4 bases to trimming and J lost 1 base; unmatched junction nucleotides: 7.

V gene TRBV19 combines with J gene TRBJ2-3; 11 bases are a match to TRBD2. Germline CDR1 is LNHDA and CDR2 is SQIVND (reference sequence). The J segment lost 3 bases and the V segment lost 4 bases, leaving 15 bases of the junction unmatched. The CDR3 length is 19 residues. The CDR3 DNA follows: TGTGCCAGTAGTACCCGGACTAGCGGGTCTTCAATAGGGACAGATACGCAGTATTTT. Protein: CASSTRTSGSSIGTDTQYF.

For this clone: One junction end disagrees with the germline gene, perhaps due to a read error. The chain has TRBV7-7 and TRBJ2-7; 9 positions match TRBD1. Germline CDR1 and CDR2: SSHAT and FNYEAQ (reference sequence). CDR3 length: 14 amino acids. CDR3: CASSLGGQGGEQYF. In DNA form, the CDR3 reads TGTGCTAGCAGCTTAGGGGGACAGGGCGGCGAGCAGTACTTC.

This chain links TRBV29-1 with TRBJ1-2; a possible D gene is TRBD1 (5 bases). V dropped 1 base and J dropped 4 bases, with 10 bases sitting between them. Germline V gene lookup returns CDR1 SQVTM and CDR2 ANQGSEA. The CDR3 has 13 amino acids. CDR3 sequence (DNA): TGCAGCGTTGAAGCGCGGGGCGGCTATGGCTACACCTTC. Protein sequence: CSVEARGGYGYTF.

This clone was picked up a small number of times. The V call is TRBV28, the J call TRBJ1-5; 7 bases align to TRBD1. This CDR3 contains 14 residues. The V gene's germline CDR1 is MDHEN and CDR2 SYDVKM. V shed 7 bases and J 3 bases; nucleotides not matched to a gene: 6. CDR3 in DNA: TGTGCCAGCACCGAGACAGGGCCCAATCAGCCCCAGCATTTT. It is translated as CASTETGPNQPQHF.

The rearrangement links TRBV6-5 to TRBJ1-2; tentatively, D is TRBD1 (5 bases). Per the germline V gene, CDR1 is MNHEY and CDR2 is SVGAGI. Trimming took off 4 bases at V and 3 bases at J, with 9 bases between the two ends. This CDR3 has 13 amino acids. CDR3 protein: CASSSRGYYGYTF. CDR3 in DNA: TGTGCCAGCAGTTCCCGGGGGTACTATGGCTACACCTTC.

Only one count was recorded for this clone. The chain recombines TRBV2 with TRBJ1-4; 7 bases are shared with TRBD1. The CDR3 extends over 15 amino acids. Germline trimming cut 3 bases from V and 8 bases from J; bases unmatched to any gene: 9. The germline V gene has CDR1 SNHLY and CDR2 FYNNEI. The CDR3 DNA reads as TGTGCCAGCAGTGACGGGGGACAGCTAAACGAAAAACTGTTTTTT. This translates into CASSDGGQLNEKLFF.

Comment on this clone: Other DNA sequences in the same sample also yield this CDR3. The chain uses TRBV7-2 and TRBJ1-2; 10 bases line up with TRBD1. The CDR3 spans 14 residues. Germline loops: CDR1 SGHTA, CDR2 FQGNSA. The V gene end was trimmed by 7 bases and the J gene end by 0 bases; junction bases not matched to a gene: 2. The CDR3 nucleotides are TGTGCCAGCAATGGACAGGGGGCTAACTATGGCTACACCTTC. This sequence encodes CASNGQGANYGYTF.

The rearrangement joins TRBV28 to TRBJ2-3, with a tentative D call TRBD2 (6 bases). This CDR3 is 15 amino acids long. Trimming took 2 bases from V and 1 from J, leaving 10 bases between them. CDR1 is MDHEN, CDR2 SYDVKM, per germline. Here the CDR3 reads CASSLGGSGTDTQYF. Here the CDR3 DNA reads TGTGCCAGCAGTTTAGGGGGGTCGGGCACAGATACGCAGTATTTT.

This chain's CDR3 is CASTVGQANNEQFF. The DNA of the CDR3 is TGCGCCAGCACGGTAGGACAGGCCAACAATGAGCAGTTCTTC. This rearrangement joins TRBV5-1 to TRBJ2-1; 7 nucleotides line up with TRBD1. Per the germline V gene, CDR1 is SGHRS and CDR2 is YFSETQ. The CDR3 is 14 residues long. V was clipped by 6 bases and J by 5 bases; unmatched bases: 8.

The chain combines TRBV13 with TRBJ2-7; the match to TRBD1 covers 8 bases. CDR3 length: 15 amino acids. The germline V gene has CDR1 PRHDT and CDR2 FYEKMQ (reference sequence). Trimming removed 4 bases from V and 4 bases from J; junction bases left unmatched: 9. The CDR3 nucleotides are TGTGCCAGCAGCTCCTGGCGACAGGGGATGTACGAGCAGTACTTC. This encodes CASSSWRQGMYEQYF.

The genes are TRBV12-3 or TRBV12-4 and TRBJ1-1, with 7 bases fitting TRBD1. V lost 5 bases and J lost 5; bases outside the gene matches: 5. The CDR3 runs to 13 residues. The DNA for the CDR3 is TGTGCCAGCAGTCTGACAGGGAGAACTGAAGCTTTCTTT. Protein product: CASSLTGRTEAFF.

V usage is TRBV19 and J usage is TRBJ1-2; TRBD1 matches 8 bases. V lost 4 bases to trimming and J lost 3 bases; unmatched junction nucleotides: 7. CDR3 size: 15 residues. Per germline, CDR1 LNHDA and CDR2 SQIVND (reference sequence). The DNA for the CDR3 is TGTGCCAGTAGTAGCAAGGGACAGGTGGACTATGGCTACACCTTC. Its translation is CASSSKGQVDYGYTF.

The chain couples TRBV5-6 to TRBJ1-1; D gene ambiguous. Per germline, CDR1 SGHDT and CDR2 YYEEEE. The V end was cut by 5 bases, the J end by 7 bases, with 12 bases between. CDR3 length: 12 residues. CDR3 in amino acids: CASSFLTVEAFF. The CDR3 DNA reads as TGTGCCAGCAGTTTCCTTACGGTTGAAGCTTTCTTT.

This chain joins TRBV9 and TRBJ2-5, with 11 nucleotides matching TRBD2. The CDR3 is made up of 16 amino acids. V dropped 2 bases and J dropped 4; count of bases not matched to a gene: 7. Per germline, CDR1 SGDLS and CDR2 YYNGEE. CDR3 nucleotide sequence: TGTGCCAGCAGCGTGAGGGGCCTAGCGGGAGGAGAGACCCAGTACTTC. This gives the protein CASSVRGLAGGETQYF.

The gene calls are TRBV7-3 and TRBJ2-5; TRBD2 agrees at 9 bases. V lost 5 bases and J lost 2; bases outside the gene matches: 9. Germline CDR1 is SGHTA and CDR2 is FQGTGA. CDR3 length equals 16 residues. CDR3 in DNA: TGTGCCAGCAGCGCGGGTAGCGGGAGTTCTCAAGAGACCCAGTACTTC. It specifies CASSAGSGSSQETQYF.

The chain recombines TRBV5-4 with TRBJ1-2, with D perhaps matching TRBD1 (5 bases). CDR3 size: 13 residues. V was clipped by 2 bases and J by 6 bases, with 11 bases between them. In germline, CDR1 is SGHNT, CDR2 YYREEE (reference sequence). CDR3 in amino acids: CASSFVWGDGYTF. The CDR3, as DNA: TGTGCCAGCAGCTTCGTGTGGGGCGATGGCTACACCTTC.

This rearrangement joins TRBV27 to TRBJ2-2; D is perhaps TRBD2 (5 bases). V lost 8 bases and J lost 4, with 11 bases in between. There are 13 residues in the CDR3. Germline CDR1 MNHEY, CDR2 SMNVEV (reference sequence). CDR3 in amino acids: CASYAAATGELFF. The CDR3 coding sequence is TGTGCCAGCTACGCAGCGGCCACCGGGGAGCTGTTTTTT.